What follows are 32 T cell receptor beta chains derived from one specimen sequenced in a study of CD4 and CD8 cells across lung adenocarcinoma regions listed by TCRdb under 2018. Libraries were built with PCR. Sequencing instrument: HiSeq X Ten. The public reads were reprocessed in TCRdb via fastp at Q25 and MiXCR, keeping in-frame beta chains. Rows are combined by CDR3 protein, so each entry shows the most common genes and DNA. Counted in this sample were some 20,000 distinct CDR3 sequences; 46% of them appeared once. Clones ranked in the top ten supply roughly 20% of the sample. Sequenced material: CD4+ T cells from the margin of a lung tumor. The sample's cell subset or site label, in plain terms: tumor margin region. These receptors were collected from a male donor with lung adenocarcinoma. The CD4 and CD8 labels of this study may be unreliable.

The chain has TRBV27 and TRBJ2-3; TRBD2 is a possible D gene (6 bases). The closer fit of TRBJ2-7 to the DNA end suggests the J call may be wrong. From germline, CDR1 is MNHEY and CDR2 SMNVEV (reference sequence). CDR3 size: 17 residues. The DNA for the CDR3 is TGTGCCAGCAGTCCGGGGCGCGGGGCCCGTGACCCAGAGACGCAGTACTTC. Protein product: CASSPGRGARDPETQYF.

The sample holds a few counts of this clonotype. The chain uses TRBV7-2 and TRBJ1-2; TRBD1 matches 9 bases. CDR1 and CDR2 from the germline V gene are SGHTA and FQGNSA. There are 15 residues in the CDR3. J lost 4 bases, V lost 5 bases, and 8 bases had no gene match. CDR3 sequence: CASSESPGQGYGYTF. The CDR3 coding sequence is TGTGCCAGCAGCGAGTCCCCGGGACAGGGCTATGGCTACACCTTC. The full variable domain, rest sourced from reference TRBV7-2 and TRBJ1-2, is GAGVSQSPSNKVTEKGKDVELRCDPISGHTALYWYRQSLGQGLEFLIYFQGNSAPDKSGLPSDRFSAERTGGSVSTLTIQRTQQEDSAVYLCASSESPGQGYGYTFGSGTRLTVV.

This clonotype appeared a single time. Sequence at one end of the junction differs from germline and may be a read error. V usage is TRBV4-2 and J usage is TRBJ2-3; unclear D gene. Per germline, CDR1 LGHNA and CDR2 YNFKEQ. There are 16 residues in the CDR3. This CDR3 is CASRQAGPTAKDTQYF. The CDR3 DNA sequence: TGTGCCAGCCGCCAAGCCGGCCCAACCGCCAAAGATACGCAGTATTTC.

The rearrangement links TRBV11-2 to TRBJ1-5, with D uncertain. Trimming removed 3 bases from V and 6 bases from J, with 15 bases in between. Per germline, CDR1 SGHAT and CDR2 FQNNGV. This CDR3 contains 15 residues. Here the CDR3 DNA reads TGTGCCAGCAGCTTTAGTTTCGGGTCAGGTCAGCCCCAGCATTTT. Its protein product is CASSFSFGSGQPQHF.

The J gene is TRBJ2-5, the V gene TRBV6-5, with D hard to call. The V end was cut by 2 bases, the J end by 2 bases, with 9 bases between. Germline V gives CDR1 MNHEY, CDR2 SVGAGI. The length of the CDR3 is 14 residues. The CDR3: CASSYRRQQETQYF. In nucleotides, the CDR3 is TGTGCCAGCAGTTACAGGCGTCAACAAGAGACCCAGTACTTC.

This clonotype was detected once. The V and J genes are TRBV20-1 and TRBJ2-3, with D possibly being TRBD2 (6 bases). The CDR3 covers 15 residues. Germline V lookup: CDR1 DFQATT, CDR2 SNEGSKA (reference sequence). Trimming removed 1 base from V and 0 bases from J, with 11 bases in between. The CDR3 reads CSARGSGTSTDTQYF. As DNA, the CDR3 is TGCAGTGCTAGAGGTAGCGGAACTAGCACAGATACGCAGTATTTT.

In its sample, this clonotype was seen a few times. The rearrangement uses TRBV11-3 and TRBJ2-5; no reliable D call. The J call may be mistaken, given a closer DNA end match to TRBJ2-7. The CDR3 sequence is 14 residues long. CDR1 SGHNT and CDR2 YENEEA come from the germline V gene. CDR3 DNA sequence: TGTGCCAGCAGCTTAGATATGAGCTCCTACGAGCAGTACTTC. This translates into CASSLDMSSYEQYF.

The rearrangement joins TRBV3-1 to TRBJ2-3; 8 bases map to TRBD2. Judging by the DNA end, TRBJ2-7 fits better; the J call may be wrong. The CDR3 is made up of 14 amino acids. CDR1 and CDR2 from the germline V gene are LGHDT and YNNKEL (reference sequence). This CDR3 is CAGSGSWGTDTQYF. The CDR3 DNA is TGTGCGGGCAGCGGGAGCTGGGGCACAGATACGCAGTACTTC.

Note on this clonotype: One junction end disagrees with the germline gene, perhaps due to a read error. This chain connects TRBV6-1 to TRBJ2-3; 8 positions agree with TRBD1. In germline, CDR1 is MNHNS, CDR2 SASEGT. The CDR3 runs 15 residues. CDR3 sequence (DNA): TGTGGCAGGGGGCCTGGGGGCCGAGCGCAAGATACGCAGTACTTT. Its translation: CGRGPGGRAQDTQYF.

This chain links TRBV7-9 with TRBJ2-5; the D is unclear. The end of the DNA is better explained by TRBJ2-7, so the J call may be wrong. The CDR3 extends over 14 amino acids. CDR1 is SEHNR and CDR2 is FQNEAQ in the germline V gene (reference sequence). In nucleotides, the CDR3 is TGTGCCAGCAGGAGAAGTGCGAGCTCCTACGAGCAGTACTTC. It specifies CASRRSASSYEQYF.

CDR3 sequence reads: CASSYSIAGGPTDTQYF. The DNA of the CDR3 is TGTGCCAGCAGTTACTCGATAGCGGGAGGGCCAACAGATACGCAGTATTTT. The chain couples TRBV6-5 to TRBJ2-3; 11 bases are a match to TRBD2. J lost 3 bases, V lost 0 bases, and 5 bases had no gene match. Looked up from germline, CDR1 is MNHEY and CDR2 is SVGAGI. This CDR3 has 17 residues.

The chain carries TRBV11-3 and TRBJ2-7, with D uncertain. The CDR3 is 12 amino acids. The germline V gene encodes CDR1 SGHNT and CDR2 YENEEA. Trimming pared 5 bases from V and 5 bases from J, leaving 10 bases between. The CDR3 loop is CASSQYGHEQYF. CDR3 DNA sequence: TGTGCCAGCAGCCAGTACGGGCACGAGCAGTACTTC.

This clonotype came up a few times. This sequence joins TRBV7-8 and TRBJ2-1; D assignment may be TRBD1 or TRBD2 (5 bases each). Germline CDR1 SGHVS, CDR2 FQNEAQ. The germline V and J ends were trimmed by 1 base and 2 bases, with 15 bases remaining between them. There are 17 residues in the CDR3. CDR3 bases: TGTGCCAGCAGCTTAGAAATCGGGACGGTTCCCTACAATGAGCAGTTCTTC. Translated, it gives CASSLEIGTVPYNEQFF.

The chain has TRBV6-5 and TRBJ2-6; 8 nucleotides line up with TRBD1. Germline V CDR1 and CDR2: MNHEY, SVGAGI. This CDR3 spans 17 amino acids. V lost 0 bases, J lost 3 bases, and 4 bases stayed unmatched. Here the CDR3 reads CASSYSSGGNGANVLTF. DNA of the CDR3: TGTGCCAGCAGTTACTCCTCAGGGGGCAATGGGGCCAACGTCCTGACTTTC.

The table lists this clonotype with a count of one. Its ends do not fully match the called genes, so a read error is possible. V and J are TRBV6-1 and TRBJ1-6; D remains unclear. This CDR3 spans 13 amino acids. Germline V CDR1 and CDR2: MNHNS, SASEGT. The CDR3 coding sequence is TGTGCCAGCAGTGCCCTCTCTAATGCACCCCTCCACTTT. Translating it yields CASSALSNAPLHF.

The gene calls are TRBV12-3 or TRBV12-4 and TRBJ2-1; no reliable D call. The DNA end is more similar to TRBJ2-5, so the J call may be wrong. The CDR3 runs 14 residues. CDR3: CASSLRFGGETQYF. CDR3 sequence (DNA): TGTGCCAGCAGTTTAAGGTTCGGCGGCGAGACCCAGTACTTC.

V is TRBV27 and J is TRBJ2-5; TRBD2 is a possible D gene (6 bases). The J call could be wrong; TRBJ2-3 is a better fit for the DNA end. The CDR3 length is 17 residues. CDR1 MNHEY and CDR2 SMNVEV come from the germline V gene (reference sequence). CDR3 sequence: CASSAGRGASGPETQYF. Here the CDR3 DNA reads TGTGCCAGCAGTGCGGGGCGCGGGGCCTCTGGGCCAGAGACCCAGTATTTT.

The genes are TRBV10-3 and TRBJ2-3; a possible D gene is TRBD1 (6 bases). The V end lost 11 bases, the J end lost 9 bases, and 27 bases lay between the germline ends. The germline CDR1 and CDR2 sequences are ENHRY and SYGVKD. This CDR3 is 15 amino acids long. The CDR3 DNA follows: TGTGCCGGGGGTCACAGGGACCGTGACCAAGAGACGCAGTATTTT. Its translation: CAGGHRDRDQETQYF.

The chain carries TRBV14 and TRBJ2-3; no clear D. The CDR3 has 13 amino acids. Trimming took 1 base from V and 5 from J, leaving 7 bases between them. Germline CDR1 SGHDN, CDR2 FVKESK. DNA of the CDR3: TGTGCCAGCAGCCAAGGGGCCGGAGATACGCAGTATTTT. It is translated as CASSQGAGDTQYF. The whole variable domain, remainder taken from reference TRBV14 and TRBJ2-3, is EAGVTQFPSHSVIEKGQTVTLRCDPISGHDNLYWYRRVMGKEIKFLLHFVKESKQDESGMPNNRFLAERTGGTYSTLKVQPAELEDSGVYFCASSQGAGDTQYFGPGTRLTVL.

About this clonotype: A read error may account for a junction end that differs from germline. The gene calls are TRBV6-1 and TRBJ2-3, with a weak D call TRBD2 (7 bases). Germline values: CDR1 MNHNS, CDR2 SASEGT. The CDR3 extends over 15 amino acids. CDR3 nucleotide sequence: TGTGCCAGCAGTGAAGGGCGCGGGGGCACAGACATGCAGTATTTC. As protein: CASSEGRGGTDMQYF.

This clonotype was counted many times. The J gene is TRBJ2-1, the V gene TRBV4-2, with 8 bases lining up with TRBD2. Germline CDR1 LGHNA, CDR2 YNFKEQ. This CDR3 is built from 16 residues. V was clipped by 0 bases and J by 0 bases; unmatched bases: 1. In DNA form, the CDR3 reads TGTGCCAGCAGCCAAGAAACTAGCGGCTCCTACAATGAGCAGTTCTTC. This codes for CASSQETSGSYNEQFF.

This clonotype showed up just once. A junction boundary mismatches the germline segment, possibly from a read error. The rearrangement links TRBV10-2 to TRBJ2-3; D tentatively reads TRBD1 or TRBD2 (7 bases each). Matching the DNA end better, TRBJ2-4 makes the J call doubtful. The CDR3 is 14 residues long. CDR1 and CDR2 (germline): WSHSY, SAAADI. CDR3 region: CGSRGVGGTDTQYF. CDR3 sequence (DNA): TGCGGCAGCAGGGGGGTGGGAGGGACAGATACTCAGTACTTC.

This rearrangement joins TRBV7-2 to TRBJ2-4, with a weak D call TRBD2 (5 bases). The J call may be faulty, since TRBJ2-7 better matches the DNA end. The CDR3 extends over 14 amino acids. Germline-derived CDR1 and CDR2 are SGHTA and FQGNSA. CDR3 residues: CASSASLARHEQYF. The CDR3 DNA reads as TGTGCCAGCAGCGCCTCGCTAGCTCGCCACGAGCAGTACTTC.

A word on this clonotype: The junction does not match germline at one end; this may be a read error. The CDR3 nucleotides read TGTGCCGGCAGTAGGACGGGAGCCAAAAATACGCAGTATTTT. Its translation: CAGSRTGAKNTQYF. This sequence joins TRBV27 and TRBJ2-3, with D possibly being TRBD2 (6 bases). CDR3 length: 14 residues. CDR1 and CDR2 from the germline V gene are MNHEY and SMNVEV (reference sequence).

Many counts were recorded for this clonotype. The V and J genes are TRBV7-9 and TRBJ2-3; D gene ambiguous. Trimming shortened V by 2 bases and J by 4 bases, and 7 bases separated the two germline ends. The germline V gene encodes CDR1 SEHNR and CDR2 FQNEAQ (reference sequence). The CDR3 is 13 amino acids. The CDR3 DNA reads TGTGCCAGCAGCTTATGGATCGCAGATACGCAGTATTTT. Translated, it gives CASSLWIADTQYF. Complete variable domain (other parts from reference TRBV7-9 and TRBJ2-3): DTGVSQNPRHKITKRGQNVTFRCDPISEHNRLYWYRQTLGQGPEFLTYFQNEAQLEKSRLLSDRFSAERPKGSFSTLEIQRTEQGDSAMYLCASSLWIADTQYFGPGTRLTVL.

This clonotype was observed a few times. V gene TRBV7-6 combines with J gene TRBJ2-1; D is uncertain. Germline CDR1 is SGHVS and CDR2 is FNYEAQ. The ends were cut back, 0 bases at V and 13 bases at J, with 10 bases in the middle. The CDR3 has 12 residues. The DNA for the CDR3 is TGTGCCAGCAGCTTAGCCATGGAGACCCAGTTCTTC. The encoded protein is CASSLAMETQFF. Looking up the rest from reference TRBV7-6 and TRBJ2-1 gives the full variable domain: GAGVSQSPRYKVTKRGQDVALRCDPISGHVSLYWYRQALGQGPEFLTYFNYEAQQDKSGLPNDRFSAERPEGSISTLTIQRTEQRDSAMYRCASSLAMETQFFGPGTRLTVL.

V gene TRBV5-5 combines with J gene TRBJ1-5; 7 bases are shared with TRBD1. With 1 base clipped from V and 9 bases from J, the junction kept 4 bases outside the gene matches. Germline assignment: CDR1 SGHKS and CDR2 YYEKEE (reference sequence). CDR3 length equals 13 residues. The CDR3 coding sequence is TGTGCCAGCAGCTTGACAGGGGATGGGCCCCAGCATTTT. It yields the protein CASSLTGDGPQHF.

J is TRBJ1-2 and V is TRBV6-1, with TRBD1 as a possible D gene (5 bases). Germline CDR1 and CDR2: MNHNS and SASEGT. The CDR3 covers 15 residues. Trimming cost V 11 bases and J 8 bases, with 27 bases left between them. The CDR3: CAGGGGGGGGGGYTF. The CDR3 nucleotides are TGTGCCGGCGGGGGGGGGGGGGGGGGGGGGGGGGGCTACACCTTC.

This clonotype appeared a few times. The chain links TRBV10-3 to TRBJ2-1, with no clear D. The J call could be wrong; TRBJ2-7 is a better fit for the DNA end. CDR1 is ENHRY, CDR2 SYGVKD, per germline. CDR3 size: 11 residues. CDR3 protein: CATDKTYEQYF. The CDR3 DNA reads as TGTGCCACCGACAAGACCTACGAGCAGTACTTC.

J is TRBJ2-1 and V is TRBV28, with 12 bases lining up with TRBD2. The CDR3 runs to 16 residues. Trimming cost V 5 bases and J 14 bases; bases outside gene matches: 16. Germline CDR1 is MDHEN and CDR2 is SYDVKM. CDR3: CASSPSSSGRGKMKFF. The CDR3 region has the DNA TGTGCCAGCAGTCCCTCCTCTAGCGGGAGGGGGAAGATGAAGTTCTTC.

This clonotype was observed once. V gene TRBV7-6 combines with J gene TRBJ2-3; a possible D gene is TRBD1 (6 bases). Germline CDR1 is SGHVS and CDR2 is FNYEAQ. This CDR3 is built from 15 residues. V lost 5 bases and J lost 9, with 21 bases in between. The CDR3, as DNA: TGTGCCAGCAGCCCCCAGGCTGGGAGCACAGGGACGCAGTATTTT. This codes for CASSPQAGSTGTQYF.

The sample holds a few counts of this clonotype. The rearrangement joins TRBV29-1 to TRBJ2-2; a possible D gene is TRBD1 (6 bases). The V and J ends lost 4 bases and 3 bases respectively, with 18 bases between them. The germline V gene has CDR1 SQVTM and CDR2 ANQGSEA. CDR3 length: 16 amino acids. As DNA, the CDR3 is TGCAGCGTTGCCGGGGCATCAGGGGTGTACACCGGGGAGCTGTTTTTT. Translation gives CSVAGASGVYTGELFF.